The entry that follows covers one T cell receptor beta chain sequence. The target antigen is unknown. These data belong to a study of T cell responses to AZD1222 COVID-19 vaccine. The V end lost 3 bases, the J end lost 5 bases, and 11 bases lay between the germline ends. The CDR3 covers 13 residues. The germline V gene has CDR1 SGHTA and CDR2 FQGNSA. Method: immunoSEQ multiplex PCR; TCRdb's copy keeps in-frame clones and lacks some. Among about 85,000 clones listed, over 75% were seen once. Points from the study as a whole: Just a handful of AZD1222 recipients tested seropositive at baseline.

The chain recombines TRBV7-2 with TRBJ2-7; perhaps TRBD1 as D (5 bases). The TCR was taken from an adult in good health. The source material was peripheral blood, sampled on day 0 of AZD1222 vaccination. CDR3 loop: CASSLDLGDEQYF. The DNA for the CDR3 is TGTGCCAGCAGCTTGGATTTAGGGGACGAGCAGTACTTC.